These 12 T cell receptor beta chains share one sample of origin, sequenced in a study of cytomegalovirus exposure and HLA in healthy donors. The PCR contained 60 Vbeta and 13 Jbeta primers. The assay was immunoSEQ multiplex PCR, and TCRdb's table has in-frame clones only and misses some. This sample carries 150,000 to 200,000 clones, with 6.5% going to the ten biggest clones. The sample comprised PBMCs. These receptors originate from a man under 40 in good health and CMV-seronegative.

This rearrangement joins TRBV6-1 to TRBJ1-1; no clear D. There are 13 residues in the CDR3. The germline V gene has CDR1 MNHNS and CDR2 SASEGT. The ends were cut back, 5 bases at V and 3 bases at J, with 10 bases in the middle. CDR3 region: CASSSTRDTEAFF. CDR3 sequence (DNA): TGTGCCAGCAGTAGTACGAGAGACACTGAAGCTTTCTTT.

This chain uses TRBV4-2 with TRBJ2-7; D is undetermined. Germline V gene data show CDR1 as LGHNA and CDR2 as YNFKEQ. The CDR3 is 16 residues long. Between the trimmed V and J ends, which lost 0 bases and 5 bases, there was a span of 17 bases. CDR3 bases: TGTGCCAGCAGCCAAGATCTTGAGCCCCCCTTACACGAGCAGTACTTC. Translated: CASSQDLEPPLHEQYF.

The J gene is TRBJ2-2, the V gene TRBV18; no clear D gene. This CDR3 spans 16 amino acids. The germline V gene has CDR1 KGHSH and CDR2 LQKENI. V was shortened by 8 bases and J by 0 bases, with 16 bases between the two germline ends. The CDR3 sequence: CASTSAVLSNTGELFF. The CDR3, as DNA: TGTGCCAGCACCTCCGCGGTATTATCGAACACCGGGGAGCTGTTTTTT.

The chain uses TRBV5-6 and TRBJ2-5; D not resolved. The J call is doubtful: the DNA matches TRBJ2-7 better. CDR1 SGHDT and CDR2 YYEEEE come from the germline V gene. This CDR3 region has 13 residues. CDR3 coding DNA: TGTGCCAGCAGCTTGGGGTGGGCCTACGAGCAGTACTTC. This encodes CASSLGWAYEQYF.

This chain links TRBV28 with TRBJ2-3, with 13 bases lining up with TRBD2. With 4 bases clipped from V and 5 bases from J, the junction kept 6 bases outside the gene matches. From germline, CDR1 is MDHEN and CDR2 SYDVKM. The CDR3 runs to 16 residues. CDR3 residues: CASSSGLAGTLDTQYF. The CDR3 region has the DNA TGTGCCAGCAGTTCGGGACTAGCGGGAACACTAGATACGCAGTATTTT.

The V and J genes are TRBV7-8 and TRBJ1-1; D gene ambiguous. The CDR3 length is 13 residues. Trimming removed 4 bases at V and 0 bases at J, with 6 bases between. Germline V gives CDR1 SGHVS, CDR2 FQNEAQ. In nucleotides, the CDR3 is TGTGCCAGCAGCTCTCCAGTGAACACTGAAGCTTTCTTT. Translation: CASSSPVNTEAFF.

V gene TRBV5-1 combines with J gene TRBJ1-2; 7 nucleotides match TRBD1. V lost 0 bases to trimming and J lost 4 bases; unmatched junction nucleotides: 3. The CDR3 runs to 14 residues. Germline V lookup: CDR1 SGHRS, CDR2 YFSETQ. Here the CDR3 DNA reads TGCGCCAGCAGCTTGGGTACAGGGGCCTATGGCTACACCTTC. Its protein is CASSLGTGAYGYTF.

The V gene is TRBV19, the J gene TRBJ2-7; 9 nucleotides match TRBD1. The CDR3 consists of 12 residues. Trimming cost V 7 bases and J 3 bases; bases outside gene matches: 1. Germline V lookup: CDR1 LNHDA, CDR2 SQIVND (reference sequence). The CDR3 sequence is CASMDRGYEQYF. The CDR3 DNA reads as TGTGCCAGTATGGACAGGGGCTACGAGCAGTACTTC.

V and J are TRBV5-1 and TRBJ2-5; D perhaps matches TRBD1 (8 bases). The CDR3 is made up of 13 amino acids. Germline CDR1 reads SGHRS; CDR2 reads YFSETQ. Trimming removed 4 bases at V and 5 bases at J, with 12 bases between. DNA for the CDR3: TGCGCCAGCAGCGACAGGGGAGGGGAGACCCAGTACTTC. Its protein product is CASSDRGGETQYF.

The chain uses TRBV7-3 and TRBJ2-3, with 8 bases fitting TRBD1. The CDR3 spans 16 residues. Trimming removed 4 bases from V and 0 bases from J; junction bases left unmatched: 6. Germline lookup yields CDR1 SGHTA and CDR2 FQGTGA. CDR3: CASSYGTGGSTDTQYF. Written as DNA, the CDR3 is TGTGCCAGCAGCTATGGGACAGGTGGGAGCACAGATACGCAGTATTTT. The full variable domain, with the rest looked up from reference TRBV7-3 and TRBJ2-3, is GAGVSQTPSNKVTEKGKYVELRCDPISGHTALYWYRQSLGQGPEFLIYFQGTGAADDSGLPNDRFFAVRPEGSVSTLKIQRTERGDSAVYLCASSYGTGGSTDTQYFGPGTRLTVL.

The chain carries TRBV7-2 and TRBJ2-2; TRBD2 might be the D (5 bases). The germline CDR1 and CDR2 sequences are SGHTA and FQGNSA. V shed 4 bases and J shed 7 bases, with 16 bases lying between them. The CDR3 has 15 amino acids. The CDR3 DNA reads as TGTGCCAGCAGCTCCCGCTCTGGCGCGGGCGGGGAGCTGTTTTTT. Its protein is CASSSRSGAGGELFF.

The rearrangement uses TRBV11-2 and TRBJ2-6, with D tentatively TRBD1 (6 bases). The V gene lost 5 bases and the J gene lost 0 bases, with 20 bases spanning the gap. The CDR3 has 19 residues. CDR1 and CDR2 from the germline V gene are SGHAT and FQNNGV. CDR3 in DNA: TGTGCCAGCAGCGCCAGACAGGCCATGATAAGCTCTGGGGCCAACGTCCTGACTTTC. This sequence encodes CASSARQAMISSGANVLTF.